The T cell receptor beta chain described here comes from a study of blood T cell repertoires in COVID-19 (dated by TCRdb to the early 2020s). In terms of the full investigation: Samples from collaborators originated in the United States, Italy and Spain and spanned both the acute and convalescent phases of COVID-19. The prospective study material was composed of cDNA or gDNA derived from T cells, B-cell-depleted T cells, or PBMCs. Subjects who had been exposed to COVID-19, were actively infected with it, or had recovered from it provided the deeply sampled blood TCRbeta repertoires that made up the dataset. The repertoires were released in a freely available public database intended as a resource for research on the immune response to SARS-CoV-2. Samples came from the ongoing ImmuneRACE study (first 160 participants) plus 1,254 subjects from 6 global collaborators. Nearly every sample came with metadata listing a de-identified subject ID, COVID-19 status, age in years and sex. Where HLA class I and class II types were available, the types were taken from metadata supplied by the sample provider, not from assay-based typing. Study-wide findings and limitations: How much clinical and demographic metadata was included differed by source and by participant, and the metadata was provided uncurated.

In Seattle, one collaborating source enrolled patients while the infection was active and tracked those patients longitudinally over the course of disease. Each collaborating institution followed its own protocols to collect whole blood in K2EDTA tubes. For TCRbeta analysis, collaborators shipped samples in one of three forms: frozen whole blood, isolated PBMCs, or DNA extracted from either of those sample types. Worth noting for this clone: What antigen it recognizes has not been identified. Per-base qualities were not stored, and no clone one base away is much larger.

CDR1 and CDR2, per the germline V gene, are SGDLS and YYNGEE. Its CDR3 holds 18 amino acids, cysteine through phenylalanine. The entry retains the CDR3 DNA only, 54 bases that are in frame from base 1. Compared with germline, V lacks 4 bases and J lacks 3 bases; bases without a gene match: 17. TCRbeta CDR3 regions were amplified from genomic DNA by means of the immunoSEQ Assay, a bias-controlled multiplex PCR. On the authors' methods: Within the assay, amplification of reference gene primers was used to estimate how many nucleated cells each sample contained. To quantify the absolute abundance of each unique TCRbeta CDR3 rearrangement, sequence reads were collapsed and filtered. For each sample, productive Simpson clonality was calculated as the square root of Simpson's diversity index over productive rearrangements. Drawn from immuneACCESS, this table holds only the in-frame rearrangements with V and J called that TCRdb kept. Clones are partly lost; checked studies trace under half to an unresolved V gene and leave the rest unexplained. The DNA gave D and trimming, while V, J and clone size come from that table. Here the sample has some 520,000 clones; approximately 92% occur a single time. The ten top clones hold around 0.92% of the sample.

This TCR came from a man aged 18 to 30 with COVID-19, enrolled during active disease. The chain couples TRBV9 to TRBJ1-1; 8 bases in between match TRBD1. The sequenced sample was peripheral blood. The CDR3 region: CASSPKSRGHQEHTEAFF. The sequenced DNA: TGTGCCAGCAGCCCTAAGTCCAGGGGGCATCAGGAGCACACTGAAGCTTTCTTT.